The 21 T cell receptor beta chains below all came from one sample that was sequenced in a study of T cells in Graves' hyperthyroidism and ophthalmopathy. Amplified regions were TCR beta CDR3 sequences from RNA transcripts. First-round RT-PCR targeting the TCR CDR3 was performed with the HTBI primer set. One entry per CDR3 protein, called by TCRdb with MiXCR from the multiplex PCR reads. The profile shows some 490,000 distinct CDR3 sequences, about 15% of them singletons. The specimen was blood. The receptors shown here come from a young woman with Graves' ophthalmopathy.

This clonotype has at least ten counts. The rearrangement links TRBV7-4 to TRBJ2-5; 9 bases map to TRBD1. V lost 7 bases and J lost 2; bases outside the gene matches: 5. The CDR3 sequence is 14 residues long. CDR1 and CDR2 (germline): SGHVT, SQSDAQ. The CDR3 DNA sequence: TGTGCCAGCATCGCCGGACAGGGGCAAGAGACCCAGTACTTC. Its translation: CASIAGQGQETQYF.

This clonotype has at least ten counts. The chain uses TRBV2 and TRBJ2-7, with 11 bases lining up with TRBD1. This CDR3 comprises 14 residues. Trimming took 6 bases from V and 3 from J; bases not matched to a gene: 4. Germline V gene sequence: CDR1 SNHLY, CDR2 FYNNEI. CDR3 loop: CASSDGTGGYEQYF. The CDR3 DNA reads TGTGCCAGCAGCGACGGGACAGGGGGCTACGAGCAGTACTTC. Together with reference TRBV2 and TRBJ2-7, the CDR3 gives the full variable domain: EPEVTQTPSHQVTQMGQEVILRCVPISNHLYFYWYRQILGQKVEFLVSFYNNEISEKSEIFDDQFSVERPDGSNFTLKIRSTKLEDSAMYFCASSDGTGGYEQYFGPGTRLTVT.

This clonotype was detected many times. The V call is TRBV6-2 or TRBV6-3, the J call TRBJ2-3; 8 bases line up with TRBD2. The CDR3 runs to 16 residues. Trimming took 2 bases from V and 3 from J; bases not matched to a gene: 7. Germline assignment: CDR1 MNHEY and CDR2 SVGEGT. CDR3 in amino acids: CASSYVSGSLTDTQYF. CDR3 DNA sequence: TGTGCCAGCAGTTACGTGAGCGGGAGCTTAACAGATACGCAGTATTTT.

This clonotype was seen a handful of times. This chain uses TRBV7-3 with TRBJ1-2; D call uncertain. The CDR3 runs to 13 residues. Deletions cut 0 bases from V and 8 bases from J, with 10 bases between. Germline lookup yields CDR1 SGHTA and CDR2 FQGTGA. CDR3 in DNA: TGTGCCAGCAGCTTAACGGTGGGCAACGGCTACACCTTC. Translating gives CASSLTVGNGYTF.

This rearrangement joins TRBV4-3 to TRBJ2-3, with TRBD2 matching over 13 bases. This CDR3 has 16 residues. CDR1 is LGHNA, CDR2 YSLEER, per germline. The ends lost 3 bases at V and 4 bases at J; junction bases unmatched: 4. This chain's CDR3 is CASSHTLAGGPDTQYF. The CDR3 DNA sequence: TGCGCCAGCAGCCACACACTAGCGGGAGGGCCAGATACGCAGTATTTT.

This clonotype was detected ten times or more. CDR3: CASSVFAAASTDTQYF. CDR3 DNA: TGTGCCAGCAGCGTCTTTGCGGCTGCTAGCACAGATACGCAGTATTTT. V is TRBV9 and J is TRBJ2-3; D unresolved. Germline V gives CDR1 SGDLS, CDR2 YYNGEE. V lost 2 bases, J lost 0 bases, and 13 bases lay in between. The CDR3 sequence is 16 residues long. Looking up the rest from reference TRBV9 and TRBJ2-3 gives the full variable domain: DSGVTQTPKHLITATGQRVTLRCSPRSGDLSVYWYQQSLDQGLQFLIQYYNGEERAKGNILERFSAQQFPDLHSELNLSSLELGDSALYFCASSVFAAASTDTQYFGPGTRLTVL.

This chain uses TRBV20-1 with TRBJ1-1, with D possibly matching TRBD1 (5 bases). Trimming took off 2 bases at V and 0 bases at J, with 13 bases between the two ends. Germline V lookup: CDR1 DFQATT, CDR2 SNEGSKA (reference sequence). This CDR3 region has 15 residues. The CDR3 loop is CSARSQGVLNTEAFF. The CDR3 region has the DNA TGCAGTGCTAGATCCCAGGGTGTCCTGAACACTGAAGCTTTCTTT.

This rearrangement joins TRBV12-3 or TRBV12-4 to TRBJ2-7; D perhaps matches TRBD2 (6 bases). V lost 10 bases to trimming and J lost 0 bases, with 19 bases between them. CDR3 size: 15 residues. This CDR3 is CATQDGGTRSYEQYF. Written as DNA, the CDR3 is TGTGCCACCCAGGATGGCGGGACCCGCTCCTACGAGCAGTACTTC.

The sample holds a few counts of this clonotype. The chain uses TRBV19 and TRBJ1-5, with 11 bases matching TRBD1. CDR1 LNHDA and CDR2 SQIVND come from the germline V gene (reference sequence). Trimming at V came to 3 bases and at J to 6 bases, leaving 22 bases not matched to a gene. The CDR3 loop spans 21 amino acids. The CDR3 nucleotides read TGTGCCAGTAGTATGCGGAGTTCCGGACAGGGGGCTAGGAGAGGTGGTCAGCCCCAGCATTTT. As protein: CASSMRSSGQGARRGGQPQHF.

This clonotype was counted many times. The chain is built from TRBV4-2 and TRBJ1-1; D remains unclear. Trimming took 3 bases from V and 7 from J, leaving 12 bases between them. The CDR3 has 13 amino acids. The germline CDR1 and CDR2 sequences are LGHNA and YNFKEQ. The CDR3 DNA is TGTGCCAGCAGCCATAGTTGGGTAAATGAAGCTTTCTTT. Amino acid sequence: CASSHSWVNEAFF.

This clonotype was found a few times. The V gene is TRBV10-3, the J gene TRBJ2-3; 9 positions match TRBD1. The CDR3 loop spans 15 amino acids. V lost 10 bases to trimming and J lost 5 bases; unmatched junction nucleotides: 13. CDR1 and CDR2 from the germline V gene are ENHRY and SYGVKD. The DNA for the CDR3 is TGTGCCACCGGAGGGTGGACAGGGGTGGGAGATACGCAGTATTTT. Protein: CATGGWTGVGDTQYF.

This chain joins TRBV6-1 and TRBJ1-2; D ambiguous. This CDR3 is 16 amino acids long. Per germline, CDR1 MNHNS and CDR2 SASEGT. The germline V and J ends were trimmed by 6 bases and 0 bases, with 17 bases remaining between them. The CDR3, as DNA: TGTGCCAGCAGCTCCTCCGGCAGATCTCCTAACTATGGCTACACCTTC. Its protein product is CASSSSGRSPNYGYTF.

Here the CDR3 reads CASWAGGEQYF. For the CDR3, the DNA is TGTGCCAGCTGGGCGGGGGGCGAGCAGTACTTC. V and J are TRBV6-1 and TRBJ2-7; 8 nucleotides line up with TRBD2. CDR3 length: 11 amino acids. J was trimmed by 6 bases and V by 8 bases; bases with no gene match: 3. Germline values: CDR1 MNHNS, CDR2 SASEGT.

This clonotype showed up many times. The chain has TRBV11-2 and TRBJ2-7, with a possible D match to TRBD2 (5 bases). CDR3 size: 14 residues. Germline CDR1 and CDR2: SGHAT and FQNNGV. V was cut by 1 base and J by 0 bases, with 7 bases left in between. CDR3: CASSLGGASYEQYF. In nucleotides, the CDR3 is TGTGCCAGCAGCTTAGGGGGAGCCTCCTACGAGCAGTACTTC.

CDR3 region: CSVLQGEAFF. Written as DNA, the CDR3 is TGCAGCGTACTACAGGGTGAAGCTTTCTTT. The rearrangement uses TRBV29-1 and TRBJ1-1; D is perhaps TRBD1 (6 bases). This CDR3 is 10 amino acids long. Trimming removed 6 bases at V and 7 bases at J, with 9 bases between. Germline CDR1 is SQVTM and CDR2 is ANQGSEA.

This clonotype was recorded many times. The chain is built from TRBV7-8 and TRBJ1-2; D possibly corresponds to TRBD1 (6 bases). CDR1 and CDR2 (germline): SGHVS, FQNEAQ. Trimming left V 6 bases short and J 4 bases short, with 18 bases between. The CDR3 is made up of 15 amino acids. CDR3 in amino acids: CASSLSRDTSYGYTF. The CDR3 bases are TGTGCCAGCAGTTTATCCCGGGACACAAGCTATGGCTACACCTTC.

The rearrangement uses TRBV20-1 and TRBJ1-2; maybe TRBD1 (6 bases). The CDR3 is 12 amino acids. The germline CDR1 and CDR2 sequences are DFQATT and SNEGSKA (reference sequence). With 1 base removed from V and 5 bases from J, the gap between germline ends came to 8 bases. As DNA, the CDR3 is TGCAGTGCTAGAGGAGGGGGTTATGGCTACACCTTC. Amino acids: CSARGGGYGYTF.

This clonotype was picked up many times. J is TRBJ1-5 and V is TRBV20-1; no clear D gene. Germline CDR1 DFQATT, CDR2 SNEGSKA (reference sequence). The CDR3 consists of 14 residues. Trimming removed 3 bases at V and 0 bases at J, with 9 bases between. The CDR3 sequence: CSASYSNSNQPQHF. CDR3 coding DNA: TGCAGTGCTAGCTATTCCAATAGCAATCAGCCCCAGCATTTT.

This clonotype was counted many times. The genes are TRBV28 and TRBJ2-3; D perhaps matches TRBD1 (6 bases). V shed 6 bases and J shed 2 bases, with 24 bases lying between them. CDR3 length: 18 residues. Per germline, CDR1 MDHEN and CDR2 SYDVKM. The CDR3 DNA is TGTGCCAGCAGCCAAGGCTTAAGACAGGACTTCCTCACAGATACGCAGTATTTT. Protein sequence: CASSQGLRQDFLTDTQYF.

This chain connects TRBV20-1 to TRBJ1-5; a possible D gene is TRBD1 (5 bases). The germline gives CDR1 DFQATT, CDR2 SNEGSKA (reference sequence). The CDR3 spans 12 residues. The CDR3 bases are TGCGCAAGATCGAGAGGGGATCAGCCCCAGCATTTT. Residues: CARSRGDQPQHF.

This clonotype was seen a few times. The chain combines TRBV5-1 with TRBJ2-1; D remains ambiguous. CDR3 length equals 15 residues. Trimming stripped 1 base from V and 0 bases from J, with 8 bases between. Germline loops: CDR1 SGHRS, CDR2 YFSETQ. CDR3 DNA: TGCGCCAGCAGCTTGCACTCGAGCTCCTACAATGAGCAGTTCTTC. Its protein product is CASSLHSSSYNEQFF. The full variable domain, its missing parts supplied by reference TRBV5-1 and TRBJ2-1, is KAGVTQTPRYLIKTRGQQVTLSCSPISGHRSVSWYQQTPGQGLQFLFEYFSETQRNKGNFPGRFSGRQFSNSRSEMNVSTLELGDSALYLCASSLHSSSYNEQFFGPGTRLTVL.